This record looks at one T cell receptor (beta chain) sequence and its context. What it recognizes is unknown. The data originate from a study of OX40 agonist ivuxolimab in advanced cancers. The assay was immunoSEQ multiplex PCR, and TCRdb's table has in-frame clones only and misses some. The sample holds roughly 68,000 clones, 80% to 95% seen once. Blood draws occurred at baseline, cycle 4 day 1, and cycle 7 day 1. Whole-study findings and limits: There were also nonresponders showing low normalized T-cell clonal expansion.

V lost 0 bases and J lost 4, with 12 bases in between. Germline CDR1 LNHNV, CDR2 YYDKDF (reference sequence). The CDR3 covers 15 residues. The receptor comes from an adult with an advanced solid tumor such as melanoma, head and neck, liver or kidney cancer. The sample here was CD4+ or CD8+ T cells sorted from blood, taken in a trial of the OX40 agonist ivuxolimab. The chain carries TRBV15 and TRBJ1-1, with D hard to call. The DNA of the CDR3 is TGTGCCACCAGCAGAGATTCGCCGGGGAGCACTGAAGCTTTCTTT. Translation gives CATSRDSPGSTEAFF.